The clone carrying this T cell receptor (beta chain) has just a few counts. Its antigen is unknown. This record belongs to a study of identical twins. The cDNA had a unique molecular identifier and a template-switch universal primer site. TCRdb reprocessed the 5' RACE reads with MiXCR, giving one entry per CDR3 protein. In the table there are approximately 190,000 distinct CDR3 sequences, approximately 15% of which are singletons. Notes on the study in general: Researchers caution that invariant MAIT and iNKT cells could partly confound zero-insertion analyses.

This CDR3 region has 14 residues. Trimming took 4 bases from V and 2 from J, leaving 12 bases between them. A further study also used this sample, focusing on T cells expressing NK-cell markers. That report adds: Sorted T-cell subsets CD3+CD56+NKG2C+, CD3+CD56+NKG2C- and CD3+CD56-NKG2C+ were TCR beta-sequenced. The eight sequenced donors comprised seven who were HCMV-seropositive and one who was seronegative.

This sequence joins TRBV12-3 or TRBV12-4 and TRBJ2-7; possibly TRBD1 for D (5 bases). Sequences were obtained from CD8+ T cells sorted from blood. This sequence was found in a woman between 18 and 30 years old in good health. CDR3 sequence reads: CASSSTASTYEQYF. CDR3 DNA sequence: TGTGCCAGCAGTTCGACAGCGTCGACCTACGAGCAGTACTTC.